This record concerns one T cell receptor (beta chain) sequence. No antigen is known for it. No per-base quality is available; no much larger clone lies one base away. TCRbeta CDR3 regions were amplified from genomic DNA by means of the immunoSEQ Assay, a bias-controlled multiplex PCR. The original pipeline was this. The number of nucleated cells in each sample was estimated from the amplification of reference gene primers within the assay. Sequence reads were collapsed and filtered to measure the absolute abundance of every unique TCRbeta CDR3 rearrangement. For each sample, productive Simpson clonality was calculated as the square root of Simpson's diversity index over productive rearrangements. In its TCRdb copy, this immuneACCESS table keeps in-frame sequences only and misses some clones. Where compared with another copy, unresolved V genes explain less than half of these, and the others have no known cause. Clone size and the V and J calls come from that table; the DNA yielded D and trimming. The sample table shows some 270,000 clones, and approximately 91% are seen once. The ten largest clonotypes hold 2% to 2.5% of the sample.

This entry is derived from a study of blood T cell repertoires in COVID-19 (TCRdb year 2020). Notes on the research overall: Collaborator samples came from the United States, Italy and Spain and covered acute and convalescent phases of COVID-19. The prospective study material was composed of cDNA or gDNA derived from T cells, B-cell-depleted T cells, or PBMCs. Deeply sampled blood TCRbeta repertoires from subjects exposed to, actively infected with, or recovered from COVID-19 were included in the dataset. The repertoires were released in a freely available public database meant as a resource for research on the immune response to SARS-CoV-2. The samples were drawn from the first 160 participants of the ongoing ImmuneRACE study and from more than 1,000 subjects provided by 6 global collaborators. Nearly every sample came with metadata listing a de-identified subject ID, COVID-19 status, age in years and sex. Where available, HLA class I and class II types were obtained from metadata supplied by the sample provider rather than from assay-based typing. The paper as a whole reports these results and caveats: Clinical and demographic metadata were provided uncurated, with the amount varying by source and participant.

There are 13 amino acids in the CDR3, from cysteine to phenylalanine inclusive. Only the CDR3 part of the read is kept: 39 bases, read in frame from the first base. The germline V gene yields SNHLY for CDR1 and FYNNEI for CDR2. V loses 9 bases of germline sequence and J loses 4 bases, and the interval between the two ends is 15 bases. Collaborating institutions collected whole blood in K2EDTA tubes following their own protocols. For TCRbeta analysis, collaborator samples were shipped as frozen whole blood, as isolated PBMCs, or as DNA extracted from either sample type. The TCR comes from a man in his fifties or sixties with acute or convalescent COVID-19. Sequences were obtained from peripheral blood. The sequence joins TRBV2 to TRBJ1-2, and possibly TRBD1, on 6 matching bases. The CDR3 here reads CARQGQDIYGYTF. In nucleotide form, the sequence is TGTGCCAGGCAGGGGCAAGATATCTATGGCTACACCTTC.